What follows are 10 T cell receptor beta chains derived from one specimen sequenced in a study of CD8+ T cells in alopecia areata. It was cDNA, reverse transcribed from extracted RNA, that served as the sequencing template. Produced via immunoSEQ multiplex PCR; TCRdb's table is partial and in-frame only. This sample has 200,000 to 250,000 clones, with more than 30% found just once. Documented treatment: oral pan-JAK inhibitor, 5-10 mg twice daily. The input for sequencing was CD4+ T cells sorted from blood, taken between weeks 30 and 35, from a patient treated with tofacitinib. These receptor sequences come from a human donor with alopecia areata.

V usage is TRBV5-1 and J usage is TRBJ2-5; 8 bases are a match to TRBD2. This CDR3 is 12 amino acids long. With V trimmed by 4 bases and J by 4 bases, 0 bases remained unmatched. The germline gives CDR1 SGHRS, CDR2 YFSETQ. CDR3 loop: CASSREGETQYF. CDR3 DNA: TGCGCCAGCAGCCGGGAGGGAGAGACCCAGTACTTC. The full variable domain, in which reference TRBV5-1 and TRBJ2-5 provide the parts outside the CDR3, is KAGVTQTPRYLIKTRGQQVTLSCSPISGHRSVSWYQQTPGQGLQFLFEYFSETQRNKGNFPGRFSGRQFSNSRSEMNVSTLELGDSALYLCASSREGETQYFGPGTRLLVL.

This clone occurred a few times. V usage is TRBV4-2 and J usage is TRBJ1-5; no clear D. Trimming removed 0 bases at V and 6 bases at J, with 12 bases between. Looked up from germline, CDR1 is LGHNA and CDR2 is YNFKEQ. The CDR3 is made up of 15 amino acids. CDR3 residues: CASSQDGNSGQPQHF. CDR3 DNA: TGTGCCAGCAGCCAAGATGGTAACAGCGGTCAGCCCCAGCATTTT.

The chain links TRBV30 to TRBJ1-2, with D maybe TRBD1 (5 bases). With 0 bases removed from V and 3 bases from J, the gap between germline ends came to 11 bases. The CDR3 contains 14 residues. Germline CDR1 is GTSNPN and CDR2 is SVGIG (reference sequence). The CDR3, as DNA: TGTGCCTGGAGTGTACATCAGGGCGACTATGGCTACACCTTC. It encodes CAWSVHQGDYGYTF.

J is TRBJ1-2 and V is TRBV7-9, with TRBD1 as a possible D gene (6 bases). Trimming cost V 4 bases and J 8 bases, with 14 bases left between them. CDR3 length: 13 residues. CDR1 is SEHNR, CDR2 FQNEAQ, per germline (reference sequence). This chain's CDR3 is CASSSDGGWGYTF. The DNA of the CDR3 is TGTGCCAGCAGCTCGGATGGGGGCTGGGGCTACACCTTC.

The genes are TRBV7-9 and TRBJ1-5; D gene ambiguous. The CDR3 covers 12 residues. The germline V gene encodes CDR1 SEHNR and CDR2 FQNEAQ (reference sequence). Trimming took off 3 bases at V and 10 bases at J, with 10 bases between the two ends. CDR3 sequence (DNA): TGTGCCAGCAGCTTTGGGCCGAGACCCCAGCATTTT. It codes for CASSFGPRPQHF.

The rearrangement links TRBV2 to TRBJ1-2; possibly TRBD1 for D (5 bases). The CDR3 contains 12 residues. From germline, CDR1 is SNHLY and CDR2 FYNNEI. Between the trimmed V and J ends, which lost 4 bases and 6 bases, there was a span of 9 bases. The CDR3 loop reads CASSVTVDGYTF. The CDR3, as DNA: TGTGCCAGCAGTGTGACAGTTGATGGCTACACCTTC.

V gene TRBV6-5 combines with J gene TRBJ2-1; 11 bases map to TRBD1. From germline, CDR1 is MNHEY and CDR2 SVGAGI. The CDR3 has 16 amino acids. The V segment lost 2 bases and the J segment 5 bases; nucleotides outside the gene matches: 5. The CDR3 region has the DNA TGTGCCAGCAGTTACCATGGGACAGGGGGAAACAATGAGCAGTTCTTC. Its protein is CASSYHGTGGNNEQFF.

CDR3 protein: CASSKDRSGSPLHF. The CDR3 DNA follows: TGTGCCAGTAGTAAGGACAGAAGTGGGTCACCCCTCCACTTT. The chain has TRBV19 and TRBJ1-6; possible D gene TRBD1, 6 bases. Germline values: CDR1 LNHDA, CDR2 SQIVND (reference sequence). The V gene lost 4 bases and the J gene lost 10 bases, with 14 bases spanning the gap. CDR3 length: 14 amino acids.

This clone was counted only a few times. The CDR3 region has the DNA TGTGCCAGCATGGGACAGGGTGGCACCGGGGAGCTGTTTTTT. Amino acid sequence: CASMGQGGTGELFF. The rearrangement joins TRBV6-1 to TRBJ2-2, with 9 bases aligning to TRBD1. V lost 7 bases to trimming and J lost 4 bases; unmatched junction nucleotides: 4. Germline V gene data show CDR1 as MNHNS and CDR2 as SASEGT. The CDR3 is made up of 14 amino acids.

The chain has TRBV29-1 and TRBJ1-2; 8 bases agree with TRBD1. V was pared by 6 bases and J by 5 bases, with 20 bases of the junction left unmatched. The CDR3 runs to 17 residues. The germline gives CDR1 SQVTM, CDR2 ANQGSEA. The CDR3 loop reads CSVNHRGRGRPQYGYTF. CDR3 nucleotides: TGCAGCGTAAACCACCGGGGCAGGGGGCGCCCCCAATATGGCTACACCTTC.